Following are 3 T cell receptor beta chains from one sample sequenced in a study of graft-versus-host responses after intestinal transplantation. Generated by immunoSEQ multiplex PCR, the TCRdb table keeps only in-frame clones and is missing some. The table shows 20,000 to 25,000 clones, with 94% occurring only once. The input for sequencing was PBMCs, taken 156 days after intestinal transplant. These receptors came from a human patient who received an intestinal transplant, so some T cells may come from the graft donor.

The chain employs TRBV10-3 and TRBJ2-5, with D tentatively TRBD1 (5 bases). CDR1 is ENHRY, CDR2 SYGVKD, per germline. The ends were cut back, 6 bases at V and 2 bases at J, with 13 bases in the middle. The CDR3 contains 14 residues. CDR3 amino acids: CAIREDSLQETQYF. The CDR3 DNA sequence: TGTGCCATCAGGGAAGACAGTTTACAAGAGACCCAGTACTTC.

This chain links TRBV5-6 with TRBJ1-2; no reliable D call. The V and J ends lost 0 bases and 4 bases respectively, with 13 bases between them. Per the germline V gene, CDR1 is SGHDT and CDR2 is YYEEEE. CDR3 length equals 15 residues. The chain's CDR3 is CASSLERIRSYGYTF. The DNA for the CDR3 is TGTGCCAGCAGCTTGGAGAGGATTCGATCCTATGGCTACACCTTC.

Written as DNA, the CDR3 is TGTGCCAGCAGCTTCCAGGGGGCTGCCTATGGCTACACCTTC. Encoded protein: CASSFQGAAYGYTF. The chain is built from TRBV11-2 and TRBJ1-2, with 8 positions matching TRBD1. The CDR3 length is 14 residues. Unmatched junction bases numbered 4, after V lost 3 bases and J lost 4 bases. Germline V gene data show CDR1 as SGHAT and CDR2 as FQNNGV.